This entry features one T cell receptor beta chain sequence. Its target is unknown. Regarding treatment: oral pan-JAK inhibitor, 5-10 mg twice daily. Lesional scalp tissue (obtained by punch biopsy) and peripheral blood were collected from alopecia areata patients. The data derive from a study of CD8+ T cells in alopecia areata. Overall study results and limits: In scalp and blood during tofacitinib, many expanded lesional clones persisted.

Germline CDR1 SQVTM, CDR2 ANQGSEA. Unmatched junction bases numbered 6, after V lost 7 bases and J lost 3 bases. CDR3 length: 12 amino acids. cDNA reverse transcribed from extracted RNA served as the sequencing template. Generated by immunoSEQ multiplex PCR, the TCRdb table keeps only in-frame clones and is missing some. The table includes 120,000 or so clones, roughly 50% detected once. The specimen was CD8+ T cells sorted from blood, collected at week 4, from a patient treated with tofacitinib. This sequence joins TRBV29-1 and TRBJ2-7; 7 nucleotides line up with TRBD2. The source of this sequence is a human donor with alopecia areata. CDR3 loop: CSGTGTNYEQYF. The CDR3 nucleotides are TGCAGCGGGACCGGGACTAACTACGAGCAGTACTTC.